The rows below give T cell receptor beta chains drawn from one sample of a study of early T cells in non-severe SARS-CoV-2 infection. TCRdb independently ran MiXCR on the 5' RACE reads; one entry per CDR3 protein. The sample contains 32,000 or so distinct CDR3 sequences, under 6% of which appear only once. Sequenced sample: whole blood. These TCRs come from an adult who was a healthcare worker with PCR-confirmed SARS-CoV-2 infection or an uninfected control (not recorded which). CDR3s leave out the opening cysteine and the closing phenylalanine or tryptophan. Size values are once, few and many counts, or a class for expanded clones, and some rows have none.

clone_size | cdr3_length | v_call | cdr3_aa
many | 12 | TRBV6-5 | ASSDQSGANVLT
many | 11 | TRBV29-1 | SAATGDGTEAF
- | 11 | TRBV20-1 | SARGAAKNIQY
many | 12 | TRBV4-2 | ASSQVLGYGGYT
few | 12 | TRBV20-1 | SARGDRDGETQY
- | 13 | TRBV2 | ASSIMGQGPYEQY
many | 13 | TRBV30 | AWSVGLVGVYEQY
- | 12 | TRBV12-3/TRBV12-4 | ASSFSGGLQPQH
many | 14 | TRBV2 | ASTWDGLSGANVLT
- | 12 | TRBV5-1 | ASSSGTATGELF
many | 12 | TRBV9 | ASSPGQPQETQY
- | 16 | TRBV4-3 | ASSQDAHRSGPPYEQY
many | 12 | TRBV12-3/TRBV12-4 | ASRGQGPNYGYT
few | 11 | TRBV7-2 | ASSFGGGDEQY
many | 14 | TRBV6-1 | ASSDLRDSSNTEAF
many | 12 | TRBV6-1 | ASTQNGANYGYT
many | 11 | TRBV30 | AWSVRGTYEQY
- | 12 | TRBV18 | ASSRSDRNTEAF
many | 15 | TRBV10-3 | AISDTRGRGGDTEAF
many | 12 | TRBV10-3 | AISESGGDSGYT
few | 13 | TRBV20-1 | SADGSGGASEEQY
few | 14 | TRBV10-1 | ASSEIPGRGKNIQY
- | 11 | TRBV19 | ASSIWGPYGYT
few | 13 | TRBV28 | ASSFQPYSNQPQH
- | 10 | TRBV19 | ASEDRGTEAF
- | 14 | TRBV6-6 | ASSDQGALAQETQY
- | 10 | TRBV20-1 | SARDLPGAQH
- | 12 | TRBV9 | ASSVGQGNTEAF
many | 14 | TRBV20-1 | SAATSGGWSTDTQY
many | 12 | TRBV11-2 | ASSLEQRTDTQY
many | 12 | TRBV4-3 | ASSQDLEDGTQY
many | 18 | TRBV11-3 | ASSASPGRGRGANTGELF
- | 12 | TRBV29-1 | SVVGSWSQETQY
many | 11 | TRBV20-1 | SARESGDTEAF
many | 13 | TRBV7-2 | ASSLSPPPPGFLD
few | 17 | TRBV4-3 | ASSQVVGGASSGANVLT
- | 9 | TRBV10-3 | AISEGSEAF
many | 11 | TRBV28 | ASSLRPGQEAF
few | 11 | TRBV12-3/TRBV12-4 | ASSRSQGTEAF
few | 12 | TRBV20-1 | SARDQRGSNVLT
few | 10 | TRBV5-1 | ASSLGGHEAF
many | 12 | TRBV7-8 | ASTPDRAGNTIY
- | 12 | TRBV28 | ASRLHEDGNIQH
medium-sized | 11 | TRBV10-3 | AIRDRGLYGYT
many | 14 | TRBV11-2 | ASSFFGGAATDTQY
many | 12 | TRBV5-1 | ASSLEARFYEQY
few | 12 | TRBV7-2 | ASSYYVRGGGYT
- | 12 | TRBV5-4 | ASSLYQNTGELF
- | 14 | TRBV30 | AWSLNRGMLADTQY
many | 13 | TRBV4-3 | ASSPKATGGYGYT
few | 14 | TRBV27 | ASSPSSGERTDTQY
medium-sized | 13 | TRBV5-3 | ARSGGVREVETQY
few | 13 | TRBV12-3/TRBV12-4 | ASRGPRDGNSPLH